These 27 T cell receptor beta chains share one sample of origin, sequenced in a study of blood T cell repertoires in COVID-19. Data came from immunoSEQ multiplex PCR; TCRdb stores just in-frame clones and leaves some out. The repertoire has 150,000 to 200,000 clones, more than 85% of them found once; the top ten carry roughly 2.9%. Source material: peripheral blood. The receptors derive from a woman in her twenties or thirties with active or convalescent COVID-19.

The DNA of the CDR3 is TGTGCCAGCAGCCTCTACGGAGGGCAGACTGAAGCTTTCTTT. Amino acid sequence: CASSLYGGQTEAFF. The chain employs TRBV3-1 (or the pseudogene TRBV3-2) and TRBJ1-1; D unresolved. V was trimmed by 4 bases and J by 5 bases, leaving 14 bases between them. The CDR3 runs to 14 residues. Per the germline V gene, CDR1 is LGHDT and CDR2 is YNNKEL (reference sequence).

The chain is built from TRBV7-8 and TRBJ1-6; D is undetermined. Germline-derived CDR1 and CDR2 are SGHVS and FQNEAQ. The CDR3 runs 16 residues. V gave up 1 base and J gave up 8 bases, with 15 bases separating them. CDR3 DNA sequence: TGTGCCAGCAGCTTAGATAGGTTTTCTGGGCATTCACCCCTCCACTTT. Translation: CASSLDRFSGHSPLHF.

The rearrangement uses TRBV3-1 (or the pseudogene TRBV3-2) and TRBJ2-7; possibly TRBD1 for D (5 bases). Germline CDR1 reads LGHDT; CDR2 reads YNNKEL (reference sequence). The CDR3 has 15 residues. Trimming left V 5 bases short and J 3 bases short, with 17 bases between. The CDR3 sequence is CASSFDRPGNYEQYF. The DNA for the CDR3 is TGTGCCAGCAGCTTCGACAGACCGGGCAACTACGAGCAGTACTTC.

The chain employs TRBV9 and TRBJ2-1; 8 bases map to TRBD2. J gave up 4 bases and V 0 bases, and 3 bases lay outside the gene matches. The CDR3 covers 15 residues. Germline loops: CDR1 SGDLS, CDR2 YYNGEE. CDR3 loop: CASSVGAGEYNEQFF. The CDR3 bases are TGTGCCAGCAGCGTAGGAGCGGGGGAATACAATGAGCAGTTCTTC.

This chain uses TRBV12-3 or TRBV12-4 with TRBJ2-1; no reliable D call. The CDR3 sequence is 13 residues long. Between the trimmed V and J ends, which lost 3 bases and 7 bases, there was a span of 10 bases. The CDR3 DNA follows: TGTGCCAGCAGTTTTGGCCGAGCGAATGAGCAGTTCTTC. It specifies CASSFGRANEQFF.

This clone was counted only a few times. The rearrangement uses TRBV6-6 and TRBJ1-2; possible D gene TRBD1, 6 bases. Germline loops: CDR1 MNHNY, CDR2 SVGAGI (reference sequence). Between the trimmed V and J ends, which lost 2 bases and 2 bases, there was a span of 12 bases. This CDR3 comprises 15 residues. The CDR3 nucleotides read TGTGCCAGCAGTTACCCCGGACAGAACAACTATGGCTACACCTTC. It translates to CASSYPGQNNYGYTF.

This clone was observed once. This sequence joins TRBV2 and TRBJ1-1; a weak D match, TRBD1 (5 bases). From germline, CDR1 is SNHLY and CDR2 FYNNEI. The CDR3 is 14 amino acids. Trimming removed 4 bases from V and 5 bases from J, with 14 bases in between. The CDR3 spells CASSVNGAGTEAFF. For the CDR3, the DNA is TGTGCCAGCAGTGTAAATGGGGCAGGTACTGAAGCTTTCTTT.

CDR3 sequence (DNA): TGTGCCAGCTCACCCCGGGACAGGGAATATCAGCCCCAGCATTTT. Translated: CASSPRDREYQPQHF. V gene TRBV18 combines with J gene TRBJ1-5; 9 bases are a match to TRBD1. The CDR3 spans 15 residues. V lost 3 bases and J lost 5; bases outside the gene matches: 5. From germline, CDR1 is KGHSH and CDR2 LQKENI.

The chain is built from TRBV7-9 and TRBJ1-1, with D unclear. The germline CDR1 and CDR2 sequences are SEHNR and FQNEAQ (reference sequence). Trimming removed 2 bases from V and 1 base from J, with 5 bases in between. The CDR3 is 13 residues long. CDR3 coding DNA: TGTGCCAGCAGCTTACGACAGAACACTGAAGCTTTCTTT. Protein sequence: CASSLRQNTEAFF.

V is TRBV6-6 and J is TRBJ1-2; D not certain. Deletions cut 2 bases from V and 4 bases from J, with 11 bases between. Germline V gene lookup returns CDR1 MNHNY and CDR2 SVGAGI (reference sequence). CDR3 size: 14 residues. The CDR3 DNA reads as TGTGCCAGCAGTTACGTGTTGGAGGGCTATGGCTACACCTTC. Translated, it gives CASSYVLEGYGYTF.

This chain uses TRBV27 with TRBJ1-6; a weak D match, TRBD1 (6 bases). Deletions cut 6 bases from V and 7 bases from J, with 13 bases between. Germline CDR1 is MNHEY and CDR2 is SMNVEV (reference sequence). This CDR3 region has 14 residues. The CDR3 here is CASRTWTANSPLHF. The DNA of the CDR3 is TGTGCCAGCAGAACGTGGACAGCGAATTCACCCCTCCACTTT.

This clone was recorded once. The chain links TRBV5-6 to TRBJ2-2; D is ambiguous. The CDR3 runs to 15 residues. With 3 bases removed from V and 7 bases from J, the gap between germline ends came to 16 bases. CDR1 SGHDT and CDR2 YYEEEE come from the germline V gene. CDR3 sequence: CASSSVVIGGGELFF. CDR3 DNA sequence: TGTGCCAGCAGCTCGGTTGTTATCGGCGGCGGGGAGCTGTTTTTT.

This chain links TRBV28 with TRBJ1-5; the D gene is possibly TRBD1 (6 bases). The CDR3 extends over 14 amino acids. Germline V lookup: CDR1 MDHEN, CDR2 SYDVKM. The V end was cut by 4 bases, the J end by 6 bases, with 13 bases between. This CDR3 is CASSSLGGLQPQHF. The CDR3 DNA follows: TGTGCCAGCAGTTCATTGGGGGGGCTTCAGCCCCAGCATTTT.

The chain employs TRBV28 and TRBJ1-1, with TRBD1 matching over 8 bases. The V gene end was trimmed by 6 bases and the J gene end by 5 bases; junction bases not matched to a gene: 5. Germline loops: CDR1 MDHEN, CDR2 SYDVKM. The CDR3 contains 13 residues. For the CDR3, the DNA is TGTGCCAGCAGGGACAGGGTCGGTACTGAAGCTTTCTTT. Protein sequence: CASRDRVGTEAFF.

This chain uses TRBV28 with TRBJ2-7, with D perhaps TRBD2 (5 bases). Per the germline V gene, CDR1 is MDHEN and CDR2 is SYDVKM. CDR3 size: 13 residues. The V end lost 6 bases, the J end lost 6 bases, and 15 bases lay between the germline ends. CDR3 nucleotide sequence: TGTGCCAGCAGCCCAAGGGTGAGCGGCGAGCAGTACTTC. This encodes CASSPRVSGEQYF.

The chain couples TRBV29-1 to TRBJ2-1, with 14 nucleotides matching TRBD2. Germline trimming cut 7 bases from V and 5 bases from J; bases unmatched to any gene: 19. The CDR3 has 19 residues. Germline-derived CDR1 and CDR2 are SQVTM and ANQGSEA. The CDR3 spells CSAYPGTSGSALLDNEQFF. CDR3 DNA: TGCAGCGCTTACCCCGGGACTAGCGGGAGCGCCCTCCTAGACAATGAGCAGTTCTTC.

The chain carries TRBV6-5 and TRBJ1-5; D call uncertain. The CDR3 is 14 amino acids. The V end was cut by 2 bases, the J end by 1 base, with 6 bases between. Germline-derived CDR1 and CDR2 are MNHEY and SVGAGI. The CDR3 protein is CASSYGQSNQPQHF. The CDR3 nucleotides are TGTGCCAGCAGTTACGGGCAGAGCAATCAGCCCCAGCATTTT.

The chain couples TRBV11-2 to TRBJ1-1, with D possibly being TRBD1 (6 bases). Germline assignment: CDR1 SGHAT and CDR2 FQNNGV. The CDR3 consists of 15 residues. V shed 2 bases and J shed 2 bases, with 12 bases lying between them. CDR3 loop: CASSLSRTANTEAFF. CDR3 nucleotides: TGTGCCAGCAGCTTAAGTCGGACAGCCAACACTGAAGCTTTCTTT.

CDR3 nucleotides: TGTGCCAGCAGCTTAGGAGAGGGGCGGGAGGAACGGAATGAGCAGTTCTTC. Amino acid sequence: CASSLGEGREERNEQFF. The rearrangement links TRBV11-3 to TRBJ2-1, with 8 bases that match TRBD2. Germline loops: CDR1 SGHNT, CDR2 YENEEA. The CDR3 runs to 17 residues. V shed 1 base and J 7 bases; nucleotides not matched to a gene: 12.

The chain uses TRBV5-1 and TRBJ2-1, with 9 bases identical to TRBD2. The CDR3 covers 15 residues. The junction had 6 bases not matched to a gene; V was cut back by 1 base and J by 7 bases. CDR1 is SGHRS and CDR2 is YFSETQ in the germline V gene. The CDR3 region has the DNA TGCGCCAGCAGCTTGATAGTAGCGGGGGTTAATGAGCAGTTCTTC. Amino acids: CASSLIVAGVNEQFF.

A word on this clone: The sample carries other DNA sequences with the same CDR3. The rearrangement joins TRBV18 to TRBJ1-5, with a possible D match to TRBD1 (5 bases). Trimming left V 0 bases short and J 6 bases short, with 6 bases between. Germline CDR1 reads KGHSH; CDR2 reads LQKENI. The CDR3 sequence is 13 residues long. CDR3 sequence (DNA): TGTGCCAGCTCACCACCGCAGGGTCAGCCCCAGCATTTT. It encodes CASSPPQGQPQHF.

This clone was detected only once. CDR3 region: CARQTGTSGATMYF. The CDR3 DNA follows: TGTGCCAGACAAACCGGGACTAGCGGGGCAACAATGTACTTC. The J gene is TRBJ2-4, the V gene TRBV2, with 13 bases aligning to TRBD2. After removal of 9 bases from V and 15 bases from J, the junction contained 14 bases not matched to a gene. The CDR3 sequence is 14 residues long. Germline V gives CDR1 SNHLY, CDR2 FYNNEI.

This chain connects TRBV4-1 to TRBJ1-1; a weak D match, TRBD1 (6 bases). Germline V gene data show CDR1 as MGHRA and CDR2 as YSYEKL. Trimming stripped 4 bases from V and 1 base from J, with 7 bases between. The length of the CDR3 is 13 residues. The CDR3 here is CASSRGQNTEAFF. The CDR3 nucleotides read TGCGCCAGCAGCCGGGGACAGAACACTGAAGCTTTCTTT.

CDR3 in amino acids: CASSSGLAGSEQYF. The CDR3 nucleotides are TGTGCCAGCAGTTCGGGACTAGCGGGAAGCGAGCAGTACTTC. The rearrangement uses TRBV27 and TRBJ2-7; the match to TRBD2 covers 13 bases. The CDR3 spans 14 residues. Trimming cost V 4 bases and J 6 bases; bases outside gene matches: 3. Per the germline V gene, CDR1 is MNHEY and CDR2 is SMNVEV (reference sequence).

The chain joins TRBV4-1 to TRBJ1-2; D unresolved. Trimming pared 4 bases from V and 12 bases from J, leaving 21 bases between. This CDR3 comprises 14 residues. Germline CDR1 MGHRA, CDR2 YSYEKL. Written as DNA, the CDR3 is TGCGCCAGCAGCCTTCCGACCGGACGGCCGAGGGACACCTTC. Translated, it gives CASSLPTGRPRDTF.

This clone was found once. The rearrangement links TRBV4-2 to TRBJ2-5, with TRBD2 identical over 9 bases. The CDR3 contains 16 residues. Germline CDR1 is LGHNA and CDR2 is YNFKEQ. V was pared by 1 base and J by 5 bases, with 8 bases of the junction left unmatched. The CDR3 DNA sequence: TGTGCCAGCAGCCAAGGAGGTAGCGGGAGCTCGGAGACCCAGTACTTC. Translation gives CASSQGGSGSSETQYF.

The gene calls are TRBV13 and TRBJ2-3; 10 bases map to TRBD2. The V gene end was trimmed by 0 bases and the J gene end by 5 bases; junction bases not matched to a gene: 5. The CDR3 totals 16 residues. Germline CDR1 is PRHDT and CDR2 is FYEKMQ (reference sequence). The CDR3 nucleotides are TGTGCCAGCAGCTTAGGGGCTAGCGGGGGAGAAGATACGCAGTATTTT. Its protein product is CASSLGASGGEDTQYF. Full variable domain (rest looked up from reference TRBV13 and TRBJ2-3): AAGVIQSPRHLIKEKRETATLKCYPIPRHDTVYWYQQGPGQDPQFLISFYEKMQSDKGSIPDRFSAQQFSDYHSELNMSSLELGDSALYFCASSLGASGGEDTQYFGPGTRLTVL.